This T cell receptor beta chain originates from a study of cytomegalovirus exposure and HLA in healthy donors. The protocol was immunoSEQ multiplex PCR, while the TCRdb copy is restricted to in-frame clones and leaves out a portion. The profile shows around 70,000 clones, roughly 95% of them singletons. A single count supports this clone. The V segment lost 4 bases and the J segment 7 bases; nucleotides outside the gene matches: 12. This CDR3 comprises 16 residues. The germline gives CDR1 MDHEN, CDR2 SYDVKM. This chain connects TRBV28 to TRBJ2-1; 8 positions match TRBD1. Sequenced input: PBMCs. This clonotype was sampled from a man younger than 35 in good health and CMV-seronegative. The CDR3 bases are TGTGCCAGCAGTTCCCGGGCGGGGACAGGTTTGAATGAGCAGTTCTTC. Amino acids: CASSSRAGTGLNEQFF.